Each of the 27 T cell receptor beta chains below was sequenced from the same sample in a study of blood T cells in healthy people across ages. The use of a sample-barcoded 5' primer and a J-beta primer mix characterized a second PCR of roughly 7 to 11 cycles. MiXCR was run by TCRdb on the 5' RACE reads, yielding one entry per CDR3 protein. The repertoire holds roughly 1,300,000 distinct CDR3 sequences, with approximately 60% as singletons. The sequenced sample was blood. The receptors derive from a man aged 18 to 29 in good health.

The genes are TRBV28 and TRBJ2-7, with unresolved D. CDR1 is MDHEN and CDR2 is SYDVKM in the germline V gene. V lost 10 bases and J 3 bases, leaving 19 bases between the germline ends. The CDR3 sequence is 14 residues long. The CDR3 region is CATIPSTYGYEQYF. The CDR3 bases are TGTGCCACCATCCCTAGTACCTACGGCTACGAGCAGTACTTC.

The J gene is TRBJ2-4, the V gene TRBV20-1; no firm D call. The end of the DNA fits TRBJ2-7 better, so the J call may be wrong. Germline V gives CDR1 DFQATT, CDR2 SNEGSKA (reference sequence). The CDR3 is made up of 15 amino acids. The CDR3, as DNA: TGCAGTGCTAGGGGAAGGGCCAGCCGGGCCCACGAGCAGTACTTC. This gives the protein CSARGRASRAHEQYF.

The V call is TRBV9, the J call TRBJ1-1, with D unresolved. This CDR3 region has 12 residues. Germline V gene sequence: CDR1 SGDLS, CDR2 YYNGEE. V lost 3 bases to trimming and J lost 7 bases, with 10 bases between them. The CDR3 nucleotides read TGTGCCAGCAGCGCGGACGGAAGTGAAGCTTTCTTT. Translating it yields CASSADGSEAFF.

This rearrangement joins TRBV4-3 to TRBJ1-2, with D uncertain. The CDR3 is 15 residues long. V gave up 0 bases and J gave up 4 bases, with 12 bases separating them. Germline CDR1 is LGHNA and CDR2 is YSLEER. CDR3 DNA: TGCGCCAGCAGCCAAGACCCGATCAAGGTCTATGGCTACACCTTC. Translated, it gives CASSQDPIKVYGYTF.

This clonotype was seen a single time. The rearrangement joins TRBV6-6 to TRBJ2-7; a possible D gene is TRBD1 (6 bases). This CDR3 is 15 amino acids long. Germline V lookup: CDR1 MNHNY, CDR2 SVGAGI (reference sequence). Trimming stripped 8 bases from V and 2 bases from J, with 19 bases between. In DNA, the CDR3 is TGTGCCAGCGGGCCGCTCACAGGGACCACCTACGAGCAGTACTTC. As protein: CASGPLTGTTYEQYF.

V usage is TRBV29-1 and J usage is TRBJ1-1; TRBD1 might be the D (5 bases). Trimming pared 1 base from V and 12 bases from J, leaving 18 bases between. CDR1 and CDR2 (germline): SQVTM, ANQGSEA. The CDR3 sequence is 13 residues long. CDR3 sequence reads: CSVEGRQTANPFF. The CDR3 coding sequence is TGCAGCGTTGAAGGCAGACAGACCGCGAATCCTTTCTTT.

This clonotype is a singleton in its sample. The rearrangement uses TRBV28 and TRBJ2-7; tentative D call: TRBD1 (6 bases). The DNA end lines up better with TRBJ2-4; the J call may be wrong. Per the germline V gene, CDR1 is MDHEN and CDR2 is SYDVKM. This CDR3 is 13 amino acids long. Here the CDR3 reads CASSLTGSSIQYF. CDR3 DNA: TGTGCCAGCAGTTTAACAGGGTCGAGCATTCAGTACTTC.

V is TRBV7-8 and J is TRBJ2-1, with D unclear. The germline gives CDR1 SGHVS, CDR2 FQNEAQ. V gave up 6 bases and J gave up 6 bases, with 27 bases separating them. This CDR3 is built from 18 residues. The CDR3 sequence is CASSSILTQEAWSNEQFF. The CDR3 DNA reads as TGTGCCAGCAGTTCGATCCTTACGCAGGAAGCTTGGTCCAATGAGCAGTTCTTC. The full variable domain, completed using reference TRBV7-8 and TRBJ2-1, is GAGVSQSPRYKVAKRGQDVALRCDPISGHVSLFWYQQALGQGPEFLTYFQNEAQLDKSGLPSDRFFAERPEGSVSTLKIQRTQQEDSAVYLCASSSILTQEAWSNEQFFGPGTRLTVL.

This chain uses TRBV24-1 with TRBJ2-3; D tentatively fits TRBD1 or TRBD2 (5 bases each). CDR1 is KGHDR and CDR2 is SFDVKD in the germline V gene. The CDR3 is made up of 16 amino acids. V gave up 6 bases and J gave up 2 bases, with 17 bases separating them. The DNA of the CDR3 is TGTGCCACCAGTTCAGGGCGGGTAGGCAACACAGATACGCAGTATTTT. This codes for CATSSGRVGNTDTQYF.

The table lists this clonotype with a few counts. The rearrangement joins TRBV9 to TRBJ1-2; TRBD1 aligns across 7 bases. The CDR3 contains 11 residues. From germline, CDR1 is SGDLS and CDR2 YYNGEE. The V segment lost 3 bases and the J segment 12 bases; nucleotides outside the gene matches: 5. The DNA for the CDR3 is TGTGCCAGCAGCGAGGGACAGATAGACACCTTC. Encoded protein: CASSEGQIDTF.

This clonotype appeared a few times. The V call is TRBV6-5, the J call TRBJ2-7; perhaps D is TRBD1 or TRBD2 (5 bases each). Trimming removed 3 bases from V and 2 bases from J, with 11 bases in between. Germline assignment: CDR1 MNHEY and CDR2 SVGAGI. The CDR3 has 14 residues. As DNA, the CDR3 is TGTGCCAGCAGTTATGAGGGGCCTCCCTACGAGCAGTACTTC. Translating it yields CASSYEGPPYEQYF.

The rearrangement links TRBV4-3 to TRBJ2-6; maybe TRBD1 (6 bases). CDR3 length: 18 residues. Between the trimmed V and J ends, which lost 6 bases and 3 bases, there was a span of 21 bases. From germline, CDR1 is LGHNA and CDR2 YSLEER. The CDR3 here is CASSSTWPGELGANVLTF. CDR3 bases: TGCGCCAGCAGTTCGACTTGGCCAGGGGAGCTTGGGGCCAACGTCCTGACTTTC.

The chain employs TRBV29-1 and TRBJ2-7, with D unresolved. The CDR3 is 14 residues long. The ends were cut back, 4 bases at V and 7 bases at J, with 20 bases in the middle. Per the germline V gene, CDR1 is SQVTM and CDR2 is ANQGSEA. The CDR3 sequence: CSVVEKNSYNEQYF. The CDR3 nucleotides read TGCAGCGTTGTCGAGAAAAACTCCTACAATGAGCAGTACTTC.

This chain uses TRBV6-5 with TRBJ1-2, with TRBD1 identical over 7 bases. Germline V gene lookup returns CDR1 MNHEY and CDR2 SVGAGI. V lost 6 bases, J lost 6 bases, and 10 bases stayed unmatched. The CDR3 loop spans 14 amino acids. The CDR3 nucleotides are TGTGCCAGCAGATACAGGGGTGGAGGGGATGGCTACACCTTC. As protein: CASRYRGGGDGYTF.

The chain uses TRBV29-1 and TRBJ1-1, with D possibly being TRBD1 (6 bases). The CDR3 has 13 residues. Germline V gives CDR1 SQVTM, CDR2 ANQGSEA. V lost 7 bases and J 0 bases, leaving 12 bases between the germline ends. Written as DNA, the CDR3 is TGCAGCGCCGCCGGGGGCATGAACACTGAAGCTTTCTTT. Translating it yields CSAAGGMNTEAFF.

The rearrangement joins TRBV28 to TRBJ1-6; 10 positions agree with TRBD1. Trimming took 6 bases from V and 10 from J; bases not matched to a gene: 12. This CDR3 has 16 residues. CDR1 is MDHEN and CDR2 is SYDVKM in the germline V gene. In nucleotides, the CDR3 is TGTGCCAGCAGAACCGGACAGGGGGTTTTTTTATCACCCCTCCACTTT. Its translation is CASRTGQGVFLSPLHF.

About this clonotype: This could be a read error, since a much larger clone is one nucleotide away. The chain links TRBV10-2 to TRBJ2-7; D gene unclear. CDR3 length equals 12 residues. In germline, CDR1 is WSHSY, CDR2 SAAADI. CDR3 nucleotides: TGCGCCAGCAGTGAGACTGAATACGGGCAGTACTTC. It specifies CASSETEYGQYF.

CDR3 DNA sequence: TGTGCCAGCAGCTTAGCGTGGCGAGGACAGGGACCCTACGAGCAGTACTTC. Its protein is CASSLAWRGQGPYEQYF. This chain links TRBV7-2 with TRBJ2-7, with 8 positions matching TRBD1. CDR3 length: 17 amino acids. Trimming removed 0 bases from V and 2 bases from J; junction bases left unmatched: 9. The germline gives CDR1 SGHTA, CDR2 FQGNSA.

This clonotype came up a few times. The CDR3 region is CASSLPSGGAYEQYF. CDR3 bases: TGTGCCAGCAGTCTTCCTAGCGGGGGGGCGTACGAGCAGTACTTC. The chain uses TRBV28 and TRBJ2-7, with 12 bases lining up with TRBD2. After removal of 5 bases from V and 4 bases from J, the junction contained 6 bases not matched to a gene. Germline loops: CDR1 MDHEN, CDR2 SYDVKM. The CDR3 runs 15 residues.

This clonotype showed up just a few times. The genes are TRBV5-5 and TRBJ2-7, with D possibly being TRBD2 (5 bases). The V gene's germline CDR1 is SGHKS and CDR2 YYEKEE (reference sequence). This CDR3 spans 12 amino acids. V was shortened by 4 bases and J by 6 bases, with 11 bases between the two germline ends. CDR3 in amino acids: CASSPSGVEQYF. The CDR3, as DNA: TGTGCCAGCAGCCCTTCCGGGGTCGAGCAGTACTTC. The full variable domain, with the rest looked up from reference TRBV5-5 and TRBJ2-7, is DAGVTQSPTHLIKTRGQQVTLRCSPISGHKSVSWYQQVLGQGPQFIFQYYEKEERGRGNFPDRFSARQFPNYSSELNVNALLLGDSALYLCASSPSGVEQYFGPGTRLTVT.

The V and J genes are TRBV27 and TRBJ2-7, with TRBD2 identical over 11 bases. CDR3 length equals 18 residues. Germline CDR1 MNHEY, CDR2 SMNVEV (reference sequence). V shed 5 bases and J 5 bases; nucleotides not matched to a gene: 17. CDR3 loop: CASSAKLAGEFEQHEQYF. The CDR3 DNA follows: TGTGCCAGCAGTGCCAAACTAGCGGGAGAGTTTGAACAGCACGAGCAGTACTTC.

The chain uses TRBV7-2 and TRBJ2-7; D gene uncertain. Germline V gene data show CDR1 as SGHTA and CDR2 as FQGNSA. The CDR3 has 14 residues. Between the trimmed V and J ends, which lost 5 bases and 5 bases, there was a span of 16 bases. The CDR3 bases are TGTGCCAGCAGCCCTCCGGTGGCGCCTGACGAGCAGTACTTC. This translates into CASSPPVAPDEQYF.

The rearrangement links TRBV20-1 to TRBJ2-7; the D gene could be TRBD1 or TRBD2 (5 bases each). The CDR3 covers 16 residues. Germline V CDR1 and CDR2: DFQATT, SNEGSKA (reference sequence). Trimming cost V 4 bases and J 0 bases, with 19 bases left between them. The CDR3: CSAKELPGLLSYEQYF. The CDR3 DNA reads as TGCAGTGCTAAAGAGCTGCCGGGGCTGCTCTCCTACGAGCAGTACTTC.

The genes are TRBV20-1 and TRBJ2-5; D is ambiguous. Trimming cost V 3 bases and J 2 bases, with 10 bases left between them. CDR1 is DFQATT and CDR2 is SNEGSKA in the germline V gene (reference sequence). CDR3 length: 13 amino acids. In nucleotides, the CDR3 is TGCAGTGCTAGTCTACGGAATCAAGAGACCCAGTACTTC. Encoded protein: CSASLRNQETQYF.

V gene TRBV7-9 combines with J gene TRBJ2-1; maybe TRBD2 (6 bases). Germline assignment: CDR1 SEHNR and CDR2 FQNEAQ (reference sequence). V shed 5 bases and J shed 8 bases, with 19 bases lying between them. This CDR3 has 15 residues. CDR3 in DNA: TGTGCCAGCAGCCCCTGGGGCGGGGATGGATATGAGCAGTTCTTC. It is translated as CASSPWGGDGYEQFF.

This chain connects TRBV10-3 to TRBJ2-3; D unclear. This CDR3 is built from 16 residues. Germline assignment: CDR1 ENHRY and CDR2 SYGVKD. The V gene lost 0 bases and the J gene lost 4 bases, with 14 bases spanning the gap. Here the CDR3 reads CAISESFRQLADTQYF. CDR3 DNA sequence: TGTGCCATCAGTGAGTCGTTCAGGCAGCTGGCAGATACGCAGTATTTT.

The DNA for the CDR3 is TGTGCCAGCAACTTTCGGGTTAGCTCCTACGAGCAGTACTTC. This gives the protein CASNFRVSSYEQYF. The chain joins TRBV6-2 or TRBV6-3 to TRBJ2-7; D remains unclear. V was cut by 7 bases and J by 0 bases, with 13 bases left in between. The CDR3 is 14 residues long. Germline V gives CDR1 MNHEY, CDR2 SVGEGT.